A single sample is the source of the 28 T cell receptor beta chains below, sequenced in a study of blood T cell repertoires in COVID-19. Only in-frame clones appear in the TCRdb table, and some are missing; sequencing was by immunoSEQ multiplex PCR. The sample lists nearly 90,000 clones, around 90% occurring once. Sequencing was performed on peripheral blood. The receptors originated from a man older than 75 with acute or convalescent COVID-19.

The chain has TRBV30 and TRBJ1-4; 7 bases match TRBD1. This CDR3 is 15 amino acids long. Germline CDR1 is GTSNPN and CDR2 is SVGIG (reference sequence). The ends lost 2 bases at V and 0 bases at J; junction bases unmatched: 3. CDR3 DNA: TGTGCCTGGAGTCCGGGGACAGCAACTAATGAAAAACTGTTTTTT. Encoded protein: CAWSPGTATNEKLFF.

In DNA, the CDR3 is TGCGCCAGCAGCCCTACTACCGGGACACACCCCTACGAGCAGTACTTC. Its protein is CASSPTTGTHPYEQYF. The V gene is TRBV5-1, the J gene TRBJ2-7, with D possibly TRBD1 on 6 matching bases. Per germline, CDR1 SGHRS and CDR2 YFSETQ. The CDR3 sequence is 16 residues long. The V end lost 4 bases, the J end lost 2 bases, and 19 bases lay between the germline ends.

As regards this clone: A read error may account for a junction end that differs from germline. DNA of the CDR3: TGTGCCAGCAGTTTAGATGGGCCTAGGGGGTACTACAATGAGCAGTTCTTC. Amino acid sequence: CASSLDGPRGYYNEQFF. The chain uses TRBV7-9 and TRBJ2-1; maybe TRBD1 (6 bases). The CDR3 totals 17 residues. Germline V lookup: CDR1 SEHNR, CDR2 FQNEAQ (reference sequence).

This clone was recorded a few times. The rearrangement links TRBV6-2 or TRBV6-3 to TRBJ1-2, with D unresolved. The CDR3 length is 13 residues. Trimming removed 6 bases from V and 4 bases from J, with 12 bases in between. In germline, CDR1 is MNHEY, CDR2 SVGEGT. This CDR3 is CASSDGESYGYTF. The CDR3 nucleotides are TGTGCCAGCAGCGACGGGGAGTCCTATGGCTACACCTTC.

The rearrangement uses TRBV7-9 and TRBJ2-1, with 8 positions matching TRBD2. V gave up 3 bases and J gave up 4 bases; unmatched junction bases: 2. This CDR3 region has 14 residues. From germline, CDR1 is SEHNR and CDR2 FQNEAQ (reference sequence). CDR3 loop: CASSLGLVYNEQFF. DNA for the CDR3: TGTGCCAGCAGCTTGGGACTAGTTTACAATGAGCAGTTCTTC.

This chain links TRBV2 with TRBJ2-3, with D possibly being TRBD2 (6 bases). Trimming took off 5 bases at V and 3 bases at J, with 15 bases between the two ends. Per germline, CDR1 SNHLY and CDR2 FYNNEI. This CDR3 spans 15 amino acids. This CDR3 is CASSPGGVITDTQYF. CDR3 sequence (DNA): TGTGCCAGCAGTCCCGGAGGGGTAATTACAGATACGCAGTATTTT. The complete variable domain, with remaining parts taken from reference TRBV2 and TRBJ2-3, reads EPEVTQTPSHQVTQMGQEVILRCVPISNHLYFYWYRQILGQKVEFLVSFYNNEISEKSEIFDDQFSVERPDGSNFTLKIRSTKLEDSAMYFCASSPGGVITDTQYFGPGTRLTVL.

This sequence joins TRBV11-2 and TRBJ1-2; a possible D gene is TRBD1 (6 bases). V was clipped by 2 bases and J by 5 bases, with 9 bases between them. The CDR3 is 13 amino acids. The germline CDR1 and CDR2 sequences are SGHAT and FQNNGV. The CDR3 loop reads CASSLQQGYGYTF. CDR3 coding DNA: TGTGCCAGCAGCTTACAACAGGGTTATGGCTACACCTTC.

The rearrangement uses TRBV19 and TRBJ2-2; 7 nucleotides align to TRBD2. J was trimmed by 0 bases and V by 7 bases; bases with no gene match: 11. The germline gives CDR1 LNHDA, CDR2 SQIVND (reference sequence). There are 17 residues in the CDR3. The CDR3 here is CASILGVAGANTGELFF. The CDR3, as DNA: TGTGCCAGTATCCTAGGGGTAGCGGGCGCGAACACCGGGGAGCTGTTTTTT.

The chain uses TRBV7-2 and TRBJ1-2, with 9 bases fitting TRBD1. Germline trimming cut 4 bases from V and 4 bases from J; bases unmatched to any gene: 7. The CDR3 spans 15 residues. Germline CDR1 reads SGHTA; CDR2 reads FQGNSA. The CDR3 bases are TGTGCCAGCAGCTCCCAACAGGGGGCGGTCTATGGCTACACCTTC. This sequence encodes CASSSQQGAVYGYTF. Using reference TRBV7-2 and TRBJ1-2 for the parts outside the CDR3, the full variable domain is GAGVSQSPSNKVTEKGKDVELRCDPISGHTALYWYRQSLGQGLEFLIYFQGNSAPDKSGLPSDRFSAERTGGSVSTLTIQRTQQEDSAVYLCASSSQQGAVYGYTFGSGTRLTVV.

J is TRBJ1-1 and V is TRBV11-2, with D possibly matching TRBD1 (6 bases). Germline CDR1 is SGHAT and CDR2 is FQNNGV. This CDR3 has 12 residues. The V gene lost 5 bases and the J gene lost 7 bases, with 11 bases spanning the gap. Here the CDR3 DNA reads TGTGCCAGCAGCCCCGGGGGGCTTGAAGCTTTCTTT. Amino acids: CASSPGGLEAFF.

This clone was found once. The V and J genes are TRBV12-3 or TRBV12-4 and TRBJ2-7; the match to TRBD2 covers 7 bases. This CDR3 has 13 residues. The junction had 8 bases not matched to a gene; V was cut back by 3 bases and J by 9 bases. The CDR3: CASSFTERDGQYF. For the CDR3, the DNA is TGTGCCAGCAGTTTTACGGAGCGGGATGGGCAGTACTTC.

The chain has TRBV27 and TRBJ2-6; 7 bases map to TRBD2. CDR1 and CDR2 from the germline V gene are MNHEY and SMNVEV (reference sequence). The CDR3 totals 16 residues. CDR3 loop: CATSGVDGSGANVLTF. The DNA of the CDR3 is TGTGCTACCAGCGGGGTCGACGGATCTGGGGCCAACGTCCTGACTTTC.

CDR3 in DNA: TGTGCCAGCTCACCGGGCCTGACAGGGGGTCTGAACACTGAAGCTTTCTTT. Protein: CASSPGLTGGLNTEAFF. The chain uses TRBV18 and TRBJ1-1; 9 bases agree with TRBD1. Germline V gene data show CDR1 as KGHSH and CDR2 as LQKENI. The CDR3 loop spans 17 amino acids. The V gene end was trimmed by 3 bases and the J gene end by 0 bases; junction bases not matched to a gene: 8.

The chain uses TRBV6-5 and TRBJ2-5, with D uncertain. The V end lost 3 bases, the J end lost 2 bases, and 13 bases lay between the germline ends. Germline CDR1 MNHEY, CDR2 SVGAGI. The CDR3 spans 15 residues. The CDR3 is CASSYGHGRQETQYF. The CDR3 DNA reads TGTGCCAGCAGTTATGGGCACGGCCGGCAAGAGACCCAGTACTTC.

V and J are TRBV18 and TRBJ1-1; D gene uncertain. The CDR3 consists of 12 residues. Between the trimmed V and J ends, which lost 6 bases and 8 bases, there was a span of 13 bases. In germline, CDR1 is KGHSH, CDR2 LQKENI. CDR3 region: CASSIREGEAFF. Written as DNA, the CDR3 is TGTGCCAGCTCCATACGGGAAGGGGAAGCTTTCTTT.

The gene calls are TRBV30 and TRBJ1-5; a possible D gene is TRBD1 (5 bases). Germline V lookup: CDR1 GTSNPN, CDR2 SVGIG (reference sequence). The CDR3 has 13 amino acids. Trimming stripped 2 bases from V and 6 bases from J, with 11 bases between. This CDR3 is CAWSLPGGQPQHF. The DNA for the CDR3 is TGTGCCTGGAGTCTACCGGGGGGTCAGCCCCAGCATTTT.

This clone was seen more than once but under ten times. The chain joins TRBV5-6 to TRBJ1-2, with TRBD1 matching over 8 bases. V shed 4 bases, J shed 3 bases, and the junction held 11 bases outside the gene matches. The CDR3 consists of 16 residues. Germline V gene data show CDR1 as SGHDT and CDR2 as YYEEEE. CDR3 coding DNA: TGTGCCAGCAGCCCATACGGACAGGGAGAGGACTATGGCTACACCTTC. Translated: CASSPYGQGEDYGYTF.

V gene TRBV7-2 combines with J gene TRBJ1-4, with 7 bases matching TRBD1. V was clipped by 1 base and J by 7 bases; unmatched bases: 15. This CDR3 contains 18 residues. The germline V gene encodes CDR1 SGHTA and CDR2 FQGNSA. The CDR3 loop is CASSLDPPTGASSEKLFF. The CDR3, as DNA: TGTGCCAGCAGCTTAGATCCCCCTACAGGGGCGTCTAGTGAAAAACTGTTTTTT.

V and J are TRBV10-3 and TRBJ2-2, with 15 bases aligning to TRBD2. V was pared by 3 bases and J by 3 bases, with 14 bases of the junction left unmatched. Germline V lookup: CDR1 ENHRY, CDR2 SYGVKD. CDR3 length: 21 residues. The CDR3, as DNA: TGTGCCATCAGTGACCCCATTAGGGGACTAGCGGGGGGCCGAGACACCGGGGAGCTGTTTTTT. This gives the protein CAISDPIRGLAGGRDTGELFF.

The chain couples TRBV7-3 to TRBJ2-1, with D possibly matching TRBD2 (6 bases). Germline loops: CDR1 SGHTA, CDR2 FQGTGA. The CDR3 is made up of 15 amino acids. Trimming took 0 bases from V and 1 from J, leaving 7 bases between them. The CDR3 sequence: CASSLTAGSYNEQFF. The CDR3 DNA reads as TGTGCCAGCAGCTTAACGGCGGGATCCTACAATGAGCAGTTCTTC.

This clone came up once. The chain has TRBV28 and TRBJ2-4, with TRBD2 identical over 7 bases. The CDR3 consists of 16 residues. Trimming removed 5 bases from V and 0 bases from J; junction bases left unmatched: 7. Germline V gene data show CDR1 as MDHEN and CDR2 as SYDVKM. CDR3 region: CASSSGTQLAKNIQYF. CDR3 sequence (DNA): TGTGCCAGCAGTAGCGGGACCCAGCTAGCCAAAAACATTCAGTACTTC.

The chain recombines TRBV12-3 or TRBV12-4 with TRBJ1-2, with 7 positions matching TRBD1. The CDR3 spans 13 residues. Trimming at V came to 8 bases and at J to 8 bases, leaving 11 bases not matched to a gene. The CDR3 bases are TGTGCCAGCGAACGAGGGGGCCGTGGGGGCTACACCTTC. Translating it yields CASERGGRGGYTF.

The chain couples TRBV6-5 to TRBJ2-7; possible D gene TRBD2, 6 bases. Per germline, CDR1 MNHEY and CDR2 SVGAGI. Trimming removed 5 bases at V and 6 bases at J, with 20 bases between. This CDR3 has 15 residues. CDR3 amino acids: CASSTLGAGPAEQYF. CDR3 bases: TGTGCCAGCAGTACCCTCGGGGCGGGACCAGCCGAGCAGTACTTC.

The chain carries TRBV28 and TRBJ2-7; possible D gene TRBD1, 6 bases. The length of the CDR3 is 13 residues. The germline V gene encodes CDR1 MDHEN and CDR2 SYDVKM. The ends were cut back, 5 bases at V and 5 bases at J, with 13 bases in the middle. The CDR3 region has the DNA TGTGCCAGCAGTCCGCAGGGGTCCAACGAGCAGTACTTC. This sequence encodes CASSPQGSNEQYF.

This chain uses TRBV20-1 with TRBJ2-7; D uncertain. The CDR3 has 11 amino acids. The V and J ends lost 6 bases and 5 bases respectively, with 11 bases between them. CDR1 DFQATT and CDR2 SNEGSKA come from the germline V gene (reference sequence). The CDR3 protein is CSAEFGDEQYF. CDR3 DNA sequence: TGCAGTGCCGAGTTCGGAGACGAGCAGTACTTC.

The rearrangement uses TRBV6-5 and TRBJ1-4, with 7 nucleotides matching TRBD1. From germline, CDR1 is MNHEY and CDR2 SVGAGI. This CDR3 spans 15 amino acids. Germline trimming cut 7 bases from V and 2 bases from J; bases unmatched to any gene: 7. CDR3 region: CASMTRGRTNEKLFF. The CDR3 DNA reads as TGTGCCAGCATGACTAGGGGGCGGACTAATGAAAAACTGTTTTTT.

This CDR3 is CATSAESGLRTGELFF. As DNA, the CDR3 is TGTGCCACCAGTGCCGAATCGGGACTTCGAACAGGGGAGCTGTTTTTT. The chain carries TRBV24-1 and TRBJ2-2; D might be TRBD2 (6 bases). The V gene lost 5 bases and the J gene lost 8 bases, with 20 bases spanning the gap. Germline V lookup: CDR1 KGHDR, CDR2 SFDVKD. The CDR3 extends over 16 amino acids.

CDR3 bases: TGTGCCAGCCACTGGGGCGCTAGCGGGTTATCCTACAATGAGCAGTTCTTC. Translating it yields CASHWGASGLSYNEQFF. The rearrangement joins TRBV28 to TRBJ2-1, with TRBD2 matching over 8 bases. Germline assignment: CDR1 MDHEN and CDR2 SYDVKM. The CDR3 covers 17 residues. With V trimmed by 8 bases and J by 1 base, 13 bases remained unmatched.